The 4 T cell receptor beta chains below all came from one sample that was sequenced in a study of identifying expanded T cells in peripheral blood. The method was immunoSEQ multiplex PCR; TCRdb's version includes in-frame clones alone and lacks a portion of them. Of around 100,000 clones listed, roughly 89% were seen once; the top ten hold roughly 17%. Sequenced input: blood. The receptors were sampled from a person aged 18 to 75 in good health.

The chain carries TRBV5-4 and TRBJ1-1, with 9 bases identical to TRBD1. Trimming at V came to 4 bases and at J to 5 bases, leaving 9 bases not matched to a gene. CDR1 is SGHNT and CDR2 is YYREEE in the germline V gene (reference sequence). The length of the CDR3 is 15 residues. The CDR3 DNA reads as TGTGCCAGCAGCCAGACCGGGACAGGGCTAACTGAAGCTTTCTTT. It specifies CASSQTGTGLTEAFF.

This clone was counted a single time. The chain recombines TRBV19 with TRBJ1-2, with D tentatively TRBD1 (6 bases). The CDR3 covers 14 residues. CDR1 LNHDA and CDR2 SQIVND come from the germline V gene (reference sequence). V lost 6 bases to trimming and J lost 8 bases, with 19 bases between them. CDR3 in amino acids: CASSARGGELGYTF. The CDR3, as DNA: TGTGCCAGTAGCGCCCGAGGGGGGGAGCTCGGCTACACCTTC.

The chain's CDR3 is CASSLFRLNTEAFF. CDR3 bases: TGTGCCAGCAGCTTGTTCAGACTGAACACTGAAGCTTTCTTT. The genes are TRBV5-6 and TRBJ1-1, with D uncertain. Germline lookup yields CDR1 SGHDT and CDR2 YYEEEE. CDR3 size: 14 residues. Trimming shortened V by 1 base and J by 0 bases, and 7 bases separated the two germline ends.

The gene calls are TRBV11-2 and TRBJ1-2; perhaps TRBD1 as D (5 bases). The CDR3 contains 17 residues. CDR1 is SGHAT and CDR2 is FQNNGV in the germline V gene. With 1 base removed from V and 5 bases from J, the gap between germline ends came to 20 bases. The CDR3 here is CASSLGFGAGRVYGYTF. In nucleotides, the CDR3 is TGTGCCAGCAGCTTAGGCTTTGGGGCTGGGAGGGTATATGGCTACACCTTC.